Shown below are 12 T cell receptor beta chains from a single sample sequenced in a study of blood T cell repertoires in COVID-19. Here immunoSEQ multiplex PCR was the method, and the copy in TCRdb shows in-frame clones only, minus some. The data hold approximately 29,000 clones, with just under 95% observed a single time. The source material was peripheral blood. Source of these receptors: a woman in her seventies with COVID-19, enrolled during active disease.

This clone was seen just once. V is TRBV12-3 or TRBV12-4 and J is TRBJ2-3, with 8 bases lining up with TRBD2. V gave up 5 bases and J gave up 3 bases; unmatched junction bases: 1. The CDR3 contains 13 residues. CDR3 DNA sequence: TGTGCCAGCAGTAGCGGGAGAACAGATACGCAGTATTTT. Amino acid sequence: CASSSGRTDTQYF.

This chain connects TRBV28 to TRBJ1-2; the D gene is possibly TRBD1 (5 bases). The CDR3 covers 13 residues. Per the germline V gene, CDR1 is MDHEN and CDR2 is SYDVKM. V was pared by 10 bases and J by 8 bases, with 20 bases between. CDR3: CAIAERQGYGYTF. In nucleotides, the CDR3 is TGTGCCATCGCCGAACGCCAGGGATACGGCTACACCTTC.

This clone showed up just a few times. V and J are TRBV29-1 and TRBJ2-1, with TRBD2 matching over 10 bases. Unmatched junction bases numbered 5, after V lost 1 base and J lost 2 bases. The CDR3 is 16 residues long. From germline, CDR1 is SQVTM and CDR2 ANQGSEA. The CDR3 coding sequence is TGCAGCGTTGAAGCAGAGCTAGCGGGAGCCTACAATGAGCAGTTCTTC. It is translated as CSVEAELAGAYNEQFF.

The CDR3 is CASSFSGVDTQYF. Here the CDR3 DNA reads TGCGCCAGCAGCTTTTCAGGGGTAGATACGCAGTATTTT. The chain couples TRBV5-1 to TRBJ2-3; a possible D gene is TRBD1 (6 bases). CDR1 SGHRS and CDR2 YFSETQ come from the germline V gene. This CDR3 has 13 amino acids. The germline V and J ends were trimmed by 2 bases and 5 bases, with 9 bases remaining between them.

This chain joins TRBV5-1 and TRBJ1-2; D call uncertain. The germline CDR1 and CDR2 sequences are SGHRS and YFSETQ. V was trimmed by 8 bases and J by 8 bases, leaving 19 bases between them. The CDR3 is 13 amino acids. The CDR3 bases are TGCGCCAGTCATGTAAGCAGGAAAGAAGGCTACACCTTC. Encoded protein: CASHVSRKEGYTF.

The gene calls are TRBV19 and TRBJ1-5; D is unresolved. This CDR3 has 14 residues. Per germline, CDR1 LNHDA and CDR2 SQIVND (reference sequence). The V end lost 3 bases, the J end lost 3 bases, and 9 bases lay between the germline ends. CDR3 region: CASSIGTDNQPQHF. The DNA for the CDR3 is TGTGCCAGTAGTATTGGAACAGACAATCAGCCCCAGCATTTT.

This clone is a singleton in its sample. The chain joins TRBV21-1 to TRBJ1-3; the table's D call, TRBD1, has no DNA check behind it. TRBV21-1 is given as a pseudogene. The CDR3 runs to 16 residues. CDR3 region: CASSKVPAGGGNTIYF. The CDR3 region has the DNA TGTGCCAGCAGCAAAGTTCCAGCAGGGGGCGGAAACACCATATATTTT.

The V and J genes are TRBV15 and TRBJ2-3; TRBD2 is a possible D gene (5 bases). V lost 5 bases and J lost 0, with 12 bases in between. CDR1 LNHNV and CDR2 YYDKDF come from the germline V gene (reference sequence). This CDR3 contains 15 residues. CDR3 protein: CATSSRSGSTDTQYF. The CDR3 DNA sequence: TGTGCCACCAGCTCCCGTTCGGGAAGCACAGATACGCAGTATTTT.

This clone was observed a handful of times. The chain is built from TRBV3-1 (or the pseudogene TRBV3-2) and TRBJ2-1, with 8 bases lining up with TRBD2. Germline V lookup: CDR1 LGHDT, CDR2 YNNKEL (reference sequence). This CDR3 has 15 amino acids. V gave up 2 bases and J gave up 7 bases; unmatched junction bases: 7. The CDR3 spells CASSQLAGGENEQFF. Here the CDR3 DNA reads TGTGCCAGCAGCCAACTAGCGGGTGGTGAGAATGAGCAGTTCTTC.

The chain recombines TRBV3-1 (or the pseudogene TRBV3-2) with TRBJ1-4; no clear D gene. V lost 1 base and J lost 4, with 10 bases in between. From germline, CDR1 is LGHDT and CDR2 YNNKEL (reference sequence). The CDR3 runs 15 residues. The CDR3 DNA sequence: TGTGCCAGCAGCCAAGTTGCCGGGTTTAATGAAAAACTGTTTTTT. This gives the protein CASSQVAGFNEKLFF.

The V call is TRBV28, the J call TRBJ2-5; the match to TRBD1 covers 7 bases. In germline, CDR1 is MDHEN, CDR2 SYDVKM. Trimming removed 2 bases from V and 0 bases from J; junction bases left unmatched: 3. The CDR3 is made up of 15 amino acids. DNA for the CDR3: TGTGCCAGCAGTTTACCGGGGACAGACCAAGAGACCCAGTACTTC. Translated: CASSLPGTDQETQYF.

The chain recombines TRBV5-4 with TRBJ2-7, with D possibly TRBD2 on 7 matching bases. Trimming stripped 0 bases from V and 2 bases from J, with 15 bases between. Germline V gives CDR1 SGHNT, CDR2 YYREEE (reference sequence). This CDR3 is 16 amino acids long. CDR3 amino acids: CASSLAGGPRAYEQYF. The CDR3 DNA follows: TGTGCCAGCAGCTTGGCCGGGGGGCCCAGAGCCTACGAGCAGTACTTC. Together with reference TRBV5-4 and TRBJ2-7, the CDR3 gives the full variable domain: ETGVTQSPTHLIKTRGQQVTLRCSSQSGHNTVSWYQQALGQGPQFIFQYYREEENGRGNFPPRFSGLQFPNYSSELNVNALELDDSALYLCASSLAGGPRAYEQYFGPGTRLTVT.